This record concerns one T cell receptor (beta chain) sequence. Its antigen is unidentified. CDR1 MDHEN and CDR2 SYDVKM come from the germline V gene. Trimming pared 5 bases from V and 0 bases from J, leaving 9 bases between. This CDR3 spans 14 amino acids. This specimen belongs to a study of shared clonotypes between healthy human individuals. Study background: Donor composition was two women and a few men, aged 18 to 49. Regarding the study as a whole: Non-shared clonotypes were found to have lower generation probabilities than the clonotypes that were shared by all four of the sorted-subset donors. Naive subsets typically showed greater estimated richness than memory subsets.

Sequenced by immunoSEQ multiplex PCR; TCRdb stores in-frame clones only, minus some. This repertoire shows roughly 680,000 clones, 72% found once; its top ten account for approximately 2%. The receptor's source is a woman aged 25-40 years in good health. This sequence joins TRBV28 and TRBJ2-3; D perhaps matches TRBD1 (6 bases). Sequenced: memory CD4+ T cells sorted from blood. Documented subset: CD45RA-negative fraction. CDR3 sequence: CASSPTGSTDTQYF. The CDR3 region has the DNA TGTGCCAGCAGTCCGACAGGAAGCACAGATACGCAGTATTTT.